This entry features one T cell receptor beta chain sequence. The antigen it recognizes is unknown. No base qualities exist here, and no much larger clone lies one base off it. This record belongs to a study of blood T cells in healthy people across ages (dated by TCRdb to between 2015 and 2017). General notes on the study: In model experiments, template switching captured about one uniquely barcoded TCR beta cDNA molecule for every two T cells. Using deep sequencing normalized with unique cDNA molecular identifiers, the study measured how TCR beta repertoire diversity changes with age. Donors were grouped into four age groups: young (average approximately 16 years), middle-aged (less than 40), aged (over 55) and long-lived (82). To avoid experimental bias, donors of different ages were randomly spread across the sequencing lanes. For two donors (one aged 18 to 30 and one aged 80 or older), the study analyzed two additional independent replicas of 1 million unique cDNA reads from the same blood draw. Summary of the overall study and its limitations: As age increased, observed TCR beta diversity per million T cells dropped in a roughly linear way, and a significant reduction was already evident by age roughly 40. Compared with the aged group, more naive CD4+ T cells, fewer expanded clones and increased TCR diversity were shown by the long-lived group, suggesting age selection. A strong correlation was found between observed TCR beta diversity and the percentage of naive T cells measured by flow cytometry. Because donor CMV infection status was unknown, age-related changes in expanded clonotypes were potentially confounded. Conclusive comparison of naive and antigen-experienced compartments was prevented by the profiling of bulk unsorted PBMCs. Estimates of total diversity based on one million sequenced T cells were considered lower bounds and underestimates.

Systemically healthy Caucasian individuals from Russia, 35 to 40 in total and aged roughly 6 to 95 years, were included as donors. Around 10 milliliters of peripheral blood were collected from each donor into EDTA-treated Vacutainer tubes. Ficoll-Paque density-gradient centrifugation was used to isolate PBMCs, with at least 6 million per sample. Trizol reagent was used to extract total RNA from the PBMCs, yielding at least 6 micrograms per sample. The percentages of naive CD45RAhigh/CD27high T cells were determined by flow cytometry on a PBMC aliquot from every donor. Receptor libraries were prepared by 5' RACE. A second PCR of roughly 6 to 12 cycles was performed with a sample-barcoded 5' primer and a J-beta primer mix. A unique molecular identifier was introduced onto each TCR beta cDNA molecule by a template-switch 5' adaptor carrying 12 random nucleotides. At least 3 million CDR3-containing paired-end reads were obtained from each sample. First-strand cDNA was synthesized from all RNA with the Mint cDNA synthesis kit, primed by a TRBC-specific oligonucleotide. Following uracil-DNA glycosylase treatment, a first 18-cycle PCR with universal primers M1SS and BC2_uni_R was performed on all cDNA. The study's processing was this. For normalization, 1 million high-quality reads, each with a distinct molecular identifier, were randomly selected from each sample. Instead of being binned into consensus sequences, reads that shared molecular identifiers were thrown out. MiTCR, set to a Q25 quality threshold and the strictest error-elimination algorithm, was used for CDR3 identification, clonotype clustering and error correction. A nonparametric unseen species model with Euler transformation was used to estimate lower-bound total TCR beta diversity. TCRdb reran the public reads through fastp at Q25 and MiXCR, keeping productive beta chains. Rows are unified per CDR3 protein, each entry keeping the most common DNA and genes. V and J calls and clone size were set by TCRdb, not the authors. The sample table contains 1,800,000 or so distinct CDR3 sequences; only one count was recorded for around 42% of them. The top ten constitute under 30% of the sample.

Its CDR3 holds 15 amino acids, cysteine through phenylalanine. Only the CDR3 DNA is retained, 45 bases long and in frame from the first base. The germline V end is reduced by 2 bases and the J end by 8 bases; junction bases left unmatched: 8. From the germline V gene (reference sequence), CDR1 is PRHDT and CDR2 is FYEKMQ. The sequence links TRBV13 to TRBJ2-1, with 8 junctional bases fitting TRBD2. Sequenced input: blood. The source of this sequence is a human donor in good health. The CDR3 region: CASSLSPGGPYEQFF. At the DNA level, the sequence is TGTGCCAGCAGCTTATCCCCGGGGGGGCCTTATGAGCAGTTCTTC.